This T cell receptor beta chain was found in a study of blood T cell repertoires in COVID-19. There are 14 residues in the CDR3. Germline V gene sequence: CDR1 SGHDT, CDR2 YYEEEE. The junction had 11 bases not matched to a gene; V was cut back by 0 bases and J by 14 bases. Measured with immunoSEQ multiplex PCR; TCRdb has only the in-frame clones, and not every one. Of 250,000 to 350,000 clones in the sample, 90% were seen once. This clone was found a few times. Source material: PBMCs or T cells enriched from blood (not recorded which). The rearrangement joins TRBV5-6 to TRBJ1-5; TRBD1 agrees at 7 bases. This receptor was taken from a man in his 60s who had recovered from COVID-19. The CDR3 reads CASSLGGQRPGKHF. The CDR3 DNA reads TGTGCCAGCAGCTTGGGGGGACAGCGCCCCGGGAAGCATTTT.